This TCR beta chain was sequenced for a study of T cells after yellow fever vaccination. The trim removed 2 bases at V and 9 bases at J, leaving 4 bases unmatched. Germline loops: CDR1 MNHEY, CDR2 SVGAGI. CDR3 length: 14 residues. Synthesis of TCR cDNA relied on 5'RACE template switching, which attached a universal primer site and UMIs. One entry per CDR3 protein, called by TCRdb with MiXCR from the 5' RACE reads. The data show some 260,000 distinct CDR3 sequences, about 5.2% seen once. This sequence was found in a man younger than 30 who received the YFV17D yellow fever vaccine. Here the sequenced sample was CD4+ T cells sorted from PBMCs, taken on the day of the yellow fever booster vaccination. The V and J genes are TRBV6-5 and TRBJ1-6; 7 bases line up with TRBD1. The CDR3 protein is CASSYRDSVSPLHF. The CDR3 bases are TGTGCCAGCAGTTACCGGGACAGCGTTTCACCCCTCCACTTT.